Listed below are T cell receptor beta chains from one sample, sequenced in a study of Tregs in tolerant kidney transplant recipients. Here immunoSEQ multiplex PCR was the method, and the copy in TCRdb shows in-frame clones only, minus some. Counted here are some 68,000 clones, 84% occurring once; the ten biggest clones make up 3.5% to 5.5%. Sequences were obtained from CD4+ T cells from blood. All receptors come from a human donor in good health. The CDR3 runs from the conserved cysteine through the conserved F or W. A D gene is named only where the DNA matches it firmly. Some rows have no size entry. The others give once, few or many, or a class for an expanded clone.

TGTGCCAGCAAAGACGGGACAGCTAATGAAAAACTGTTTTTT CASKDGTANEKLFF . TRBV2 TRBD1 TRBJ1-4
TGTGCCTGGAGTTCCCAACAGGGCACAACGGGGCTCGGGGAGCTGTTTTTT CAWSSQQGTTGLGELFF . TRBV30 . TRBJ2-2
TGTGCCAGCAGCTTGCCCCCATCAGATACGCAGTATTTT CASSLPPSDTQYF . TRBV5-4 . TRBJ2-3
TGTGCCAGCAGGGTTTCTGGGGCCAACGTCCTGACTTTC CASRVSGANVLTF once TRBV5-8 . TRBJ2-6
TGTGCCATCAGATTCACAGGGGGCGGAAACTACGAGCAGTACTTC CAIRFTGGGNYEQYF . TRBV10-3 TRBD1 TRBJ2-7
TGTGCCAGCAGCTTATCGAGGGGAGATACGCAGTATTTT CASSLSRGDTQYF few TRBV7-2 . TRBJ2-3
TGTGCCAGCTCCCAGGGGGTAGTGAGCACTGAAGCTTTCTTT CASSQGVVSTEAFF . TRBV6-6 TRBD1 TRBJ1-1
TGTGCCAGTAGTATATTGGGTAACACTGAAGCTTTCTTT CASSILGNTEAFF . TRBV19 . TRBJ1-1
TGTGCCAGCTCACTGAGCAGAGGGGGCCGTGATCAGCCCCAGCATTTT CASSLSRGGRDQPQHF . TRBV18 TRBD1 TRBJ1-5
TGTGCCAGCAGCCTGGCGGGACACTCCTCATCCTTCAATTCACCCCTCCACTTT CASSLAGHSSSFNSPLHF . TRBV7-2 . TRBJ1-6
TGTGCCATCAGTGAGGCTAGCGACTACAATGAGCAGTTCTTC CAISEASDYNEQFF . TRBV10-3 . TRBJ2-1
TGTGCCAGCAGACAGGTCTCTGGGGCCAACGTCCTGACTTTC CASRQVSGANVLTF . TRBV2 . TRBJ2-6
TGTGCCAGCAGTGGGGCTAGCGGGATAGGGGAGCAGTACTTC CASSGASGIGEQYF . TRBV2 TRBD2 TRBJ2-7
TGTGCCAGCTCACCACAAAGGATAGCTGCAGATACGCAGTATTTT CASSPQRIAADTQYF . TRBV18 . TRBJ2-3
TGCAGCGTTGATAGGGGGAGGACTGAAGCTTTCTTT CSVDRGRTEAFF . TRBV29-1 . TRBJ1-1
TGTGCCACCCAAGGACAGGTCTCAGAGACCCAGTACTTC CATQGQVSETQYF once TRBV10-3 TRBD1 TRBJ2-5
TGTGCCAGCAGCCTGTCCCGGTTCAGGGGGGAGACCCAGTACTTC CASSLSRFRGETQYF . TRBV5-6 TRBD1 TRBJ2-5
TGTGCCTGGAGTTATGGCAAGACCCAGTACTTC CAWSYGKTQYF . TRBV30 . TRBJ2-5
TGCGCCAGCAGCCAAGATTGGGGGACTAGCGGGGGGCGCACAGATACGCAGTATTTT CASSQDWGTSGGRTDTQYF . TRBV4-1 TRBD2 TRBJ2-3
TGTGCCAGCAGCACGGACAGTTTCCAAGAGACCCAGTACTTC CASSTDSFQETQYF once TRBV7-3 . TRBJ2-5
TGTGCCAGCAGCTTCCAGGGACAGGGGCCAAATCAGTACTTC CASSFQGQGPNQYF . TRBV5-4 TRBD1 TRBJ2-4
TGTGCCTGGAGTTCCCCAGCAGGTAGCAATCAGCCCCAGCATTTT CAWSSPAGSNQPQHF . TRBV30 . TRBJ1-5
TGTGCCAGCAGCTTAGGGGACGGGGAGGGGCAGACCCAGTACTTC CASSLGDGEGQTQYF . TRBV13 TRBD2 TRBJ2-5
TGTGCCAGCAGAAAAAGACAGGGGGGCCGTTTCTCCTATAATTCACCCCTCCACTTT CASRKRQGGRFSYNSPLHF . TRBV28 TRBD1 TRBJ1-6
TGTGCCAGCAGCTTGGCCATGTATGAGCAGTTCTTC CASSLAMYEQFF . TRBV5-6 . TRBJ2-1
TGTGCCAGCAGCGTCGACAGGGGTCCTCGGGAGACCCAGTACTTC CASSVDRGPRETQYF . TRBV9 TRBD1 TRBJ2-5
TGTGCCATCAGTGAGCGACAGATCCGGGCGGCTGGGGCCAACGTCCTGACTTTC CAISERQIRAAGANVLTF . TRBV10-3 . TRBJ2-6
TGTGCCAGCAGCGGGGGACAGTATCCATTGGGCGAGCAGTACTTC CASSGGQYPLGEQYF . TRBV9 TRBD1 TRBJ2-7
TGTGCCACCAGCAGAGCCCCCGATAATTCACCCCTCCACTTT CATSRAPDNSPLHF . TRBV15 . TRBJ1-6